One and the same sample provided the 7 T cell receptor beta chains below, sequenced in a study of CD8+ T cells in alopecia areata. Noted treatment: oral pan-JAK inhibitor, 5-10 mg twice daily. In each case, RNA was isolated and then reverse transcribed into cDNA as the sequencing template. Data came from immunoSEQ multiplex PCR; TCRdb stores just in-frame clones and leaves some out. The repertoire holds some 190,000 clones, with roughly 60% as singletons. The input for sequencing was CD4+ T cells sorted from blood, taken at week 24, from a patient treated with tofacitinib. These receptor sequences come from a human donor with alopecia areata.

The rearrangement links TRBV7-2 to TRBJ2-1; 8 bases are a match to TRBD2. The CDR3 contains 16 residues. J gave up 2 bases and V 5 bases, and 8 bases lay outside the gene matches. The germline gives CDR1 SGHTA, CDR2 FQGNSA. CDR3 in DNA: TGTGCCAGCAGCCTTAGGGGTAGCGGGGCCTACAATGAGCAGTTCTTC. Its translation: CASSLRGSGAYNEQFF.

This clone has a count of ten or more. The CDR3 sequence: CASSPDGGTPDTQYF. The DNA of the CDR3 is TGTGCCAGCAGCCCCGATGGGGGGACCCCGGATACGCAGTATTTT. V usage is TRBV7-8 and J usage is TRBJ2-3, with D possibly TRBD2 on 6 matching bases. Trimming shortened V by 5 bases and J by 6 bases, and 18 bases separated the two germline ends. Germline CDR1 and CDR2: SGHVS and FQNEAQ. CDR3 length: 15 residues.

The rearrangement joins TRBV30 to TRBJ1-6; D is possibly TRBD1 (5 bases). V lost 0 bases and J lost 7, with 13 bases in between. Germline assignment: CDR1 GTSNPN and CDR2 SVGIG (reference sequence). This CDR3 has 15 residues. Here the CDR3 DNA reads TGTGCCTGGAGTGTAAGGCAGGGTCGGAATTCACCCCTCCACTTT. Translating gives CAWSVRQGRNSPLHF.

In this sample, this clone turned up a few times. V gene TRBV6-4 combines with J gene TRBJ2-3; D unresolved. The germline CDR1 and CDR2 sequences are MRHNA and SNTAGT. The CDR3 contains 15 residues. The V end lost 0 bases, the J end lost 3 bases, and 10 bases lay between the germline ends. The CDR3 region is CASSDSKGPTDTQYF. CDR3 DNA: TGTGCCAGCAGTGACTCGAAAGGGCCGACAGATACGCAGTATTTT.

The sample holds a few counts of this clone. Here the CDR3 reads CASSQAGENYGYTF. DNA of the CDR3: TGCGCCAGCAGCCAAGCAGGGGAGAACTATGGCTACACCTTC. V gene TRBV4-1 combines with J gene TRBJ1-2; possibly TRBD1 for D (6 bases). Trimming removed 1 base from V and 2 bases from J, with 8 bases in between. Germline V gene sequence: CDR1 MGHRA, CDR2 YSYEKL. The CDR3 spans 14 residues.

This clone came up a few times. The chain recombines TRBV20-1 with TRBJ1-5; D ambiguous. CDR1 and CDR2 (germline): DFQATT, SNEGSKA (reference sequence). The ends were cut back, 4 bases at V and 10 bases at J, with 11 bases in the middle. The CDR3 consists of 11 residues. The CDR3 nucleotides are TGCAGTGCTATTCTAAGGAAACCCCAGCATTTT. Translating it yields CSAILRKPQHF.

The chain links TRBV29-1 to TRBJ2-3, with 7 nucleotides matching TRBD2. CDR1 is SQVTM and CDR2 is ANQGSEA in the germline V gene. This CDR3 spans 11 amino acids. Unmatched junction bases numbered 4, after V lost 7 bases and J lost 6 bases. The chain's CDR3 is CSALGGDTQYF. The CDR3 bases are TGCAGCGCACTCGGGGGGGATACGCAGTATTTT.